The 26 T cell receptor beta chains listed next were all sequenced from one sample in a study of patients and donors after allogeneic stem cell transplantation. TCRdb reanalysed the RT-PCR reads using MiXCR and keeps one entry per CDR3 protein. This sample yields 90,000 to 120,000 distinct CDR3 sequences, of which approximately 35% are seen a single time; 27% belongs to the top ten. The sequenced sample consisted of blood, either unsorted or a sorted T cell fraction (not recorded which). These receptors originate from a human donor who was either an allogeneic HSCT recipient or a stem cell or donor lymphocyte infusion donor (not recorded which). It is not recorded whose cells these are; they may come from a transplant donor.

This clonotype was observed a handful of times. V usage is TRBV5-1 and J usage is TRBJ1-2, with D tentatively TRBD1 (5 bases). The germline V gene has CDR1 SGHRS and CDR2 YFSETQ. Trimming pared 0 bases from V and 6 bases from J, leaving 9 bases between. This CDR3 contains 13 residues. CDR3 sequence: CASSLGQGDGYTF. For the CDR3, the DNA is TGCGCCAGCAGCTTGGGGCAGGGAGATGGCTACACCTTC.

The chain couples TRBV20-1 to TRBJ2-7, with TRBD1 identical over 7 bases. CDR3 length: 15 amino acids. Germline V lookup: CDR1 DFQATT, CDR2 SNEGSKA (reference sequence). Losses at the gene ends were 6 bases for V and 1 base for J; bases not matched to a gene: 12. CDR3 in amino acids: CSARVLGTASYEQYF. The CDR3 region has the DNA TGCAGTGCCCGAGTCCTCGGGACAGCGTCCTACGAGCAGTACTTC.

The chain's CDR3 is CSGRLAGREYF. The CDR3 DNA is TGCAGCGGGAGACTAGCGGGAAGGGAGTACTTC. The chain combines TRBV29-1 with TRBJ2-5; 11 bases are a match to TRBD2. From germline, CDR1 is SQVTM and CDR2 ANQGSEA. J lost 12 bases, V lost 7 bases, and 7 bases had no gene match. This CDR3 contains 11 residues.

The genes are TRBV4-2 and TRBJ2-7, with D tentatively TRBD1 (6 bases). The CDR3 covers 15 residues. The germline V gene encodes CDR1 LGHNA and CDR2 YNFKEQ. Trimming removed 0 bases at V and 4 bases at J, with 13 bases between. The CDR3 bases are TGTGCCAGCAGCCAAGATGACAGGACCCCTTACGAGCAGTACTTC. It codes for CASSQDDRTPYEQYF.

This clonotype was seen a few times. V is TRBV20-1 and J is TRBJ1-3; no definite D call. Germline CDR1 is DFQATT and CDR2 is SNEGSKA (reference sequence). V dropped 3 bases and J dropped 8 bases, with 8 bases sitting between them. CDR3 length: 11 amino acids. This CDR3 reads CSARARDTIYF. CDR3 nucleotides: TGCAGTGCTAGGGCGAGGGACACCATATATTTT.

This clonotype has just a few counts. V usage is TRBV12-3 or TRBV12-4 and J usage is TRBJ1-1, with TRBD1 matching 9 bases. V lost 5 bases to trimming and J lost 3 bases; unmatched junction nucleotides: 7. This CDR3 has 15 residues. The CDR3 loop is CASSPYRGPDTEAFF. The DNA for the CDR3 is TGTGCCAGCAGTCCCTACAGGGGGCCCGACACTGAAGCTTTCTTT.

This clonotype was counted only a few times. The chain recombines TRBV6-6 with TRBJ1-1; 11 positions agree with TRBD1. V lost 2 bases, J lost 11 bases, and 10 bases stayed unmatched. CDR1 is MNHNY and CDR2 is SVGAGI in the germline V gene (reference sequence). This CDR3 comprises 15 residues. In DNA form, the CDR3 reads TGTGCCAGCAGTTACAGGACAGGGGGCACGGCGGGGGCTTTCTTT. Residues: CASSYRTGGTAGAFF.

This clonotype was detected many times. V is TRBV4-3 and J is TRBJ2-3; D may be TRBD2 (6 bases). V lost 4 bases and J 5 bases, leaving 19 bases between the germline ends. Germline CDR1 and CDR2: LGHNA and YSLEER. The CDR3 totals 16 residues. In nucleotides, the CDR3 is TGCGCCAGCAGCCCCAACCGGGGGACTTGGGGAGATACGCAGTATTTT. Translation: CASSPNRGTWGDTQYF.

The chain couples TRBV6-2 or TRBV6-3 to TRBJ2-1; D remains ambiguous. CDR1 is MNHEY and CDR2 is SVGEGT in the germline V gene. The V end was cut by 10 bases, the J end by 7 bases, with 17 bases between. CDR3 length: 13 amino acids. The CDR3: CATRATLGNEQFF. CDR3 nucleotides: TGTGCCACCCGGGCCACCCTGGGAAATGAGCAGTTCTTC.

The chain recombines TRBV5-5 with TRBJ1-6, with D possibly TRBD1 on 5 matching bases. CDR1 SGHKS and CDR2 YYEKEE come from the germline V gene (reference sequence). V lost 7 bases and J lost 7, with 9 bases in between. CDR3 size: 12 residues. This CDR3 is CASQGGNSPLHF. The CDR3 DNA is TGTGCCAGCCAGGGAGGGAATTCACCCCTCCACTTT.

This clonotype was picked up a small number of times. The V call is TRBV21-1, the J call TRBJ1-1. TRBV21-1 is marked as a pseudogene. CDR3 length: 13 amino acids. CDR3 sequence (DNA): TGTGCCAGCAGCGGACGGGGGAACACTGAAGCTTTCTTT. This translates into CASSGRGNTEAFF.

This clonotype was found a few times. The chain employs TRBV18 and TRBJ1-2, with 10 positions matching TRBD1. After removal of 3 bases from V and 3 bases from J, the junction contained 4 bases not matched to a gene. The germline V gene has CDR1 KGHSH and CDR2 LQKENI. This CDR3 is built from 15 residues. CDR3 coding DNA: TGTGCCAGCTCACCCGGACAGGGGGGTTACTATGGCTACACCTTC. It is translated as CASSPGQGGYYGYTF.

The chain combines TRBV11-2 with TRBJ2-3; D is possibly TRBD1 or TRBD2 (5 bases each). V lost 4 bases, J lost 14 bases, and 19 bases lay in between. Germline V gives CDR1 SGHAT, CDR2 FQNNGV. The CDR3 has 13 residues. CDR3 sequence: CASSSRAGADPYF. DNA for the CDR3: TGTGCCAGCAGCTCTAGGGCCGGGGCTGACCCGTATTTT.

This chain uses TRBV5-5 with TRBJ1-5; possibly TRBD1 for D (5 bases). Looked up from germline, CDR1 is SGHKS and CDR2 is YYEKEE (reference sequence). V was pared by 4 bases and J by 2 bases, with 16 bases between. The CDR3 loop spans 16 amino acids. The CDR3 DNA follows: TGTGCCAGCAGCCGCCGAGGGACCGAGGGCAATCAGCCCCAGCATTTT. This codes for CASSRRGTEGNQPQHF.

The V and J genes are TRBV20-1 and TRBJ2-2; D unresolved. The CDR3 is 16 residues long. The ends were cut back, 6 bases at V and 0 bases at J, with 17 bases in the middle. Germline CDR1 and CDR2: DFQATT and SNEGSKA (reference sequence). CDR3 nucleotides: TGCAGTGCCTCGCCCGGAAGGCGCTCGAACACCGGGGAGCTGTTTTTT. Translated, it gives CSASPGRRSNTGELFF.

CDR3 loop: CSARTSRLAGVSYEQYF. The CDR3 bases are TGCAGTGCTAGAACCTCCAGACTAGCGGGAGTCTCCTACGAGCAGTACTTC. The chain carries TRBV20-1 and TRBJ2-7; 12 nucleotides match TRBD2. This CDR3 comprises 17 residues. V gave up 2 bases and J gave up 0 bases; unmatched junction bases: 8. CDR1 and CDR2 (germline): DFQATT, SNEGSKA (reference sequence).

V and J are TRBV5-6 and TRBJ2-1; D is ambiguous. V gave up 0 bases and J gave up 8 bases, with 18 bases separating them. CDR1 and CDR2 (germline): SGHDT, YYEEEE. The CDR3 consists of 16 residues. The CDR3 loop is CASSLVYDFPSDEQFF. In DNA form, the CDR3 reads TGTGCCAGCAGCTTGGTCTACGACTTCCCCTCAGATGAGCAGTTCTTC.

This clonotype was counted a few times. The V call is TRBV27, the J call TRBJ2-1; TRBD2 agrees at 9 bases. Germline loops: CDR1 MNHEY, CDR2 SMNVEV (reference sequence). This CDR3 spans 18 amino acids. J gave up 4 bases and V 0 bases, and 10 bases lay outside the gene matches. CDR3 protein: CASSLSRALAGKYNEQFF. The CDR3 DNA sequence: TGTGCCAGCAGTTTATCGAGGGCCCTAGCGGGAAAGTACAATGAGCAGTTCTTC.

V usage is TRBV28 and J usage is TRBJ2-4; TRBD1 matches at 9 bases. CDR3 size: 14 residues. V shed 6 bases and J 3 bases; nucleotides not matched to a gene: 3. Germline assignment: CDR1 MDHEN and CDR2 SYDVKM. DNA for the CDR3: TGTGCCAGCAGCCGGGGACAGGGCAAAAACATTCAGTACTTC. This sequence encodes CASSRGQGKNIQYF.

The chain employs TRBV6-4 and TRBJ2-1; 8 nucleotides agree with TRBD2. The CDR3 covers 15 residues. The germline V gene has CDR1 MRHNA and CDR2 SNTAGT. The V gene end was trimmed by 4 bases and the J gene end by 7 bases; junction bases not matched to a gene: 9. The CDR3 DNA reads TGTGCCAGCAGTGGTGAGATAGCGGGATATAATGAGCAGTTCTTC. This translates into CASSGEIAGYNEQFF.

This clonotype was recorded at least ten times. The J gene is TRBJ1-5, the V gene TRBV18; TRBD1 is a possible D gene (6 bases). CDR3 length equals 11 residues. With 3 bases removed from V and 12 bases from J, the gap between germline ends came to 9 bases. Germline CDR1 is KGHSH and CDR2 is LQKENI. The CDR3 spells CASSPGDNQHF. For the CDR3, the DNA is TGTGCCAGCTCACCGGGGGACAACCAGCATTTT.

The V gene is TRBV7-8, the J gene TRBJ1-1; tentatively, D is TRBD1 (6 bases). The germline V and J ends were trimmed by 2 bases and 2 bases, with 12 bases remaining between them. Germline V CDR1 and CDR2: SGHVS, FQNEAQ. The CDR3 is 15 amino acids. For the CDR3, the DNA is TGTGCCAGCAGCTTAAGCCGGGGGCCTAACACTGAAGCTTTCTTT. This translates into CASSLSRGPNTEAFF. The full variable domain, its missing parts supplied by reference TRBV7-8 and TRBJ1-1, is GAGVSQSPRYKVAKRGQDVALRCDPISGHVSLFWYQQALGQGPEFLTYFQNEAQLDKSGLPSDRFFAERPEGSVSTLKIQRTQQEDSAVYLCASSLSRGPNTEAFFGQGTRLTVV.

The chain carries TRBV20-1 and TRBJ2-1; the D is unclear. V lost 0 bases, J lost 8 bases, and 5 bases lay in between. Germline V lookup: CDR1 DFQATT, CDR2 SNEGSKA (reference sequence). There are 11 residues in the CDR3. CDR3 DNA sequence: TGCAGTGCTAGAGATCTGGATGAGCAGTTCTTC. This encodes CSARDLDEQFF.

The J gene is TRBJ2-1, the V gene TRBV11-2; D is ambiguous. The CDR3 runs 15 residues. Per the germline V gene, CDR1 is SGHAT and CDR2 is FQNNGV. V shed 6 bases and J shed 9 bases, with 21 bases lying between them. CDR3 residues: CASRPPGRRRGEQFF. CDR3 in DNA: TGTGCCAGCAGGCCTCCCGGTAGGCGGCGTGGTGAGCAGTTCTTC.

The V and J genes are TRBV4-2 and TRBJ1-3, with 7 bases matching TRBD1. Germline CDR1 and CDR2: LGHNA and YNFKEQ. The CDR3 covers 17 residues. Unmatched junction bases numbered 9, after V lost 0 bases and J lost 4 bases. CDR3 amino acids: CASSQEAWDSKGNTIYF. The CDR3 DNA follows: TGTGCCAGCAGCCAAGAGGCTTGGGACAGTAAAGGAAACACCATATATTTT.

Only a few counts were recorded for this clonotype. The chain couples TRBV20-1 to TRBJ2-7; D is uncertain. The CDR3 covers 11 residues. Per germline, CDR1 DFQATT and CDR2 SNEGSKA (reference sequence). Trimming removed 4 bases from V and 6 bases from J, with 10 bases in between. DNA for the CDR3: TGCAGTGCTAAGCACCGAGTCGAGCAGTACTTC. Its protein product is CSAKHRVEQYF.